Listed here are 27 T cell receptor beta chains from one sample, sequenced in a study of cytomegalovirus exposure and HLA in healthy donors (dated by TCRdb to about 2017). Libraries were prepared through the immunoSEQ multiplex PCR assay. For the multiplex PCR, a mixture combining 60 forward primers for TCR Vbeta segments and 13 reverse primers for TCR Jbeta segments was used. TCRdb limited this immuneACCESS table to in-frame rearrangements with V and J called. A share of clones is missing; checked studies link under half to unresolved V genes, and the rest is unexplained. The sample includes more than 90,000 clones, with 75% observed a single time. 8.5% to 12% of the sample goes to the ten largest clones. The sample comprised PBMCs. Every receptor here comes from a middle-aged man in good health and CMV-seronegative.

The rearrangement uses TRBV5-1 and TRBJ2-1, with 16 positions matching TRBD2. Unmatched junction bases numbered 9, after V lost 5 bases and J lost 7 bases. This CDR3 comprises 17 residues. Germline loops: CDR1 SGHRS, CDR2 YFSETQ. CDR3 protein: CASSAGTSGRALNEQFF. Here the CDR3 DNA reads TGCGCCAGCAGTGCCGGGACTAGCGGGAGGGCCTTGAATGAGCAGTTCTTC.

This chain uses TRBV6-5 with TRBJ2-7; 12 bases match TRBD1. V dropped 2 bases and J dropped 7; count of bases not matched to a gene: 3. Germline values: CDR1 MNHEY, CDR2 SVGAGI. The CDR3 consists of 14 residues. DNA for the CDR3: TGTGCCAGCAGTTACGGGACAGGGGGCGATGAGCAGTACTTC. Residues: CASSYGTGGDEQYF.

For the CDR3, the DNA is TGTGCCAGCAGCACGGGACAGGTCCGTGGCGGGGAGCTGTTTTTT. Translated, it gives CASSTGQVRGGELFF. V and J are TRBV7-9 and TRBJ2-2; 8 nucleotides align to TRBD1. From germline, CDR1 is SEHNR and CDR2 FQNEAQ (reference sequence). The CDR3 is 15 amino acids. J lost 7 bases, V lost 5 bases, and 9 bases had no gene match. The whole variable domain, remainder taken from reference TRBV7-9 and TRBJ2-2, is DTGVSQNPRHKITKRGQNVTFRCDPISEHNRLYWYRQTLGQGPEFLTYFQNEAQLEKSRLLSDRFSAERPKGSFSTLEIQRTEQGDSAMYLCASSTGQVRGGELFFGEGSRLTVL.

V and J are TRBV4-3 and TRBJ2-5; the match to TRBD2 covers 16 bases. The trim removed 3 bases at V and 4 bases at J, leaving 11 bases unmatched. This CDR3 spans 19 amino acids. The germline gives CDR1 LGHNA, CDR2 YSLEER. The CDR3 reads CASSQKPGLAGGPGETQYF. The CDR3 region has the DNA TGCGCCAGCAGCCAGAAACCGGGACTAGCGGGAGGGCCCGGAGAGACCCAGTACTTC.

The chain combines TRBV7-3 with TRBJ2-1; D perhaps matches TRBD2 (5 bases). Germline V gives CDR1 SGHTA, CDR2 FQGTGA. V was pared by 4 bases and J by 7 bases, with 5 bases between. This CDR3 comprises 11 residues. CDR3: CASSSGNEQFF. CDR3 sequence (DNA): TGTGCCAGCAGCTCGGGGAATGAGCAGTTCTTC.

The chain joins TRBV2 to TRBJ2-1, with D perhaps TRBD1 (6 bases). V lost 6 bases, J lost 7 bases, and 10 bases lay in between. CDR3 size: 12 residues. Germline CDR1 SNHLY, CDR2 FYNNEI. CDR3 DNA: TGTGCCAGCAGGTTACAGGGAAATGAGCAGTTCTTC. Amino acid sequence: CASRLQGNEQFF.

This clone was observed a few times. The rearrangement links TRBV5-1 to TRBJ2-5; 11 bases fit TRBD2. Per the germline V gene, CDR1 is SGHRS and CDR2 is YFSETQ. The CDR3 sequence is 15 residues long. V was pared by 7 bases and J by 4 bases, with 9 bases of the junction left unmatched. CDR3 coding DNA: TGCGCCAGCTTTACTAGCGGGAGTTTCCGAGAGACCCAGTACTTC. Translated: CASFTSGSFRETQYF.

The J gene is TRBJ2-1, the V gene TRBV13, with 11 bases matching TRBD2. Trimming cost V 6 bases and J 2 bases; bases outside gene matches: 6. Germline loops: CDR1 PRHDT, CDR2 FYEKMQ (reference sequence). This CDR3 is 16 amino acids long. In nucleotides, the CDR3 is TGTGCCAGCAGGTCTAGCGGGGGGCCGACCTACAATGAGCAGTTCTTC. It codes for CASRSSGGPTYNEQFF.

V usage is TRBV19 and J usage is TRBJ1-1, with unresolved D. V was cut by 3 bases and J by 5 bases, with 16 bases left in between. This CDR3 comprises 15 residues. Germline values: CDR1 LNHDA, CDR2 SQIVND (reference sequence). DNA for the CDR3: TGTGCCAGTAGTATGGAGGTGAGGGTAGGGACTGAAGCTTTCTTT. Its translation: CASSMEVRVGTEAFF.

V and J are TRBV19 and TRBJ1-4; D possibly corresponds to TRBD1 (5 bases). Germline V gives CDR1 LNHDA, CDR2 SQIVND (reference sequence). The CDR3 loop spans 14 amino acids. V lost 6 bases to trimming and J lost 3 bases, with 11 bases between them. The chain's CDR3 is CASSAGYANEKLFF. CDR3 DNA sequence: TGTGCCAGTAGCGCAGGGTATGCTAATGAAAAACTGTTTTTT.

J is TRBJ2-2 and V is TRBV19; D may be TRBD1 (5 bases). The CDR3 runs to 13 residues. Germline CDR1 LNHDA, CDR2 SQIVND (reference sequence). V dropped 1 base and J dropped 6 bases, with 6 bases sitting between them. The CDR3 loop is CASSIGGSGELFF. The CDR3 DNA reads TGTGCCAGTAGTATAGGGGGCTCCGGGGAGCTGTTTTTT.

This clone showed up just a few times. This sequence joins TRBV2 and TRBJ2-1; 7 nucleotides match TRBD2. The CDR3 loop spans 13 amino acids. J lost 5 bases, V lost 8 bases, and 6 bases had no gene match. Germline V lookup: CDR1 SNHLY, CDR2 FYNNEI. Here the CDR3 DNA reads TGTGCCAGCCGCGGGAGCTTGAACAATGAGCAGTTCTTC. It is translated as CASRGSLNNEQFF.

This chain connects TRBV19 to TRBJ1-5; tentative D call: TRBD1 (6 bases). CDR3 length equals 15 residues. The V end lost 3 bases, the J end lost 2 bases, and 11 bases lay between the germline ends. CDR1 is LNHDA, CDR2 SQIVND, per germline (reference sequence). The CDR3 nucleotides are TGTGCCAGTAGTATGTCAGGGGATGGCAATCAGCCCCAGCATTTT. Protein sequence: CASSMSGDGNQPQHF.

The chain has TRBV7-9 and TRBJ1-2; D is possibly TRBD1 (5 bases). The germline V gene has CDR1 SEHNR and CDR2 FQNEAQ (reference sequence). Deletions cut 5 bases from V and 4 bases from J, with 14 bases between. The CDR3 contains 14 residues. CDR3 residues: CASSTSGRVYGYTF. CDR3 sequence (DNA): TGTGCCAGCAGCACCTCTGGCAGGGTCTATGGCTACACCTTC.

The chain is built from TRBV28 and TRBJ2-2; D is uncertain. The CDR3 is 13 residues long. The V end was cut by 3 bases, the J end by 8 bases, with 10 bases between. Germline-derived CDR1 and CDR2 are MDHEN and SYDVKM. CDR3 in DNA: TGTGCCAGCAGTTTCCATCCTATTGGGGAGCTGTTTTTT. It yields the protein CASSFHPIGELFF.

V and J are TRBV15 and TRBJ2-5, with 10 bases that match TRBD1. The CDR3 runs 15 residues. V was pared by 4 bases and J by 4 bases, with 6 bases of the junction left unmatched. CDR1 is LNHNV and CDR2 is YYDKDF in the germline V gene (reference sequence). The CDR3 coding sequence is TGTGCCACCAGCACGGCGACAGGGGGCGTAGAGACCCAGTACTTC. Protein: CATSTATGGVETQYF.

J is TRBJ2-7 and V is TRBV7-3; 9 bases match TRBD1. CDR3 length equals 14 residues. J lost 5 bases, V lost 2 bases, and 4 bases had no gene match. Germline V lookup: CDR1 SGHTA, CDR2 FQGTGA. The CDR3 DNA reads as TGTGCCAGCAGCTTATCCGGGACAGGGAACGAGCAGTACTTC. This gives the protein CASSLSGTGNEQYF.

The chain combines TRBV7-2 with TRBJ2-5, with D possibly matching TRBD2 (6 bases). Deletions cut 3 bases from V and 2 bases from J, with 13 bases between. The CDR3 totals 15 residues. Germline assignment: CDR1 SGHTA and CDR2 FQGNSA. The CDR3 is CASSFYGRGQETQYF. The CDR3 nucleotides read TGTGCCAGCAGCTTCTACGGGAGAGGTCAAGAGACCCAGTACTTC.

This clone was detected a few times. The CDR3 DNA sequence: TGTGCCAGCTCACCCACCCCTAGTGGCGTTTTCTCTGGAAACACCATATATTTT. Translating it yields CASSPTPSGVFSGNTIYF. V and J are TRBV18 and TRBJ1-3, with D uncertain. The CDR3 has 18 amino acids. V lost 3 bases to trimming and J lost 0 bases, with 18 bases between them. The germline CDR1 and CDR2 sequences are KGHSH and LQKENI. The variable domain in full, completed from reference TRBV18 and TRBJ1-3, reads NAGVMQNPRHLVRRRGQEARLRCSPMKGHSHVYWYRQLPEEGLKFMVYLQKENIIDESGMPKERFSAEFPKEGPSILRIQQVVRGDSAAYFCASSPTPSGVFSGNTIYFGEGSWLTVV.

This chain connects TRBV7-9 to TRBJ2-7; D possibly corresponds to TRBD1 (5 bases). Trimming left V 4 bases short and J 8 bases short, with 15 bases between. There are 13 residues in the CDR3. Germline V CDR1 and CDR2: SEHNR, FQNEAQ (reference sequence). CDR3 sequence reads: CASSWGGQGQQYF. The CDR3 bases are TGTGCCAGCAGCTGGGGTGGGCAGGGTCAGCAGTACTTC.

A single count supports this clone. This chain uses TRBV29-1 with TRBJ2-1; 12 bases agree with TRBD2. Germline V gene lookup returns CDR1 SQVTM and CDR2 ANQGSEA. The V and J ends lost 6 bases and 9 bases, in that order; junction bases with no gene match: 6. The CDR3 is 13 amino acids. In DNA form, the CDR3 reads TGCAGCGTAATGACTAGCGGGAGCCCTGAGCAGTTCTTC. Protein: CSVMTSGSPEQFF.

The chain uses TRBV11-2 and TRBJ2-1; 9 positions agree with TRBD1. CDR1 is SGHAT and CDR2 is FQNNGV in the germline V gene. Trimming removed 5 bases from V and 4 bases from J; junction bases left unmatched: 6. The CDR3 spans 15 residues. CDR3 DNA sequence: TGTGCCAGCAGCCCCGGGACAGGGCCATACAATGAGCAGTTCTTC. Translated, it gives CASSPGTGPYNEQFF.

This rearrangement joins TRBV9 to TRBJ2-1, with 9 bases fitting TRBD1. In germline, CDR1 is SGDLS, CDR2 YYNGEE. After removal of 3 bases from V and 9 bases from J, the junction contained 10 bases not matched to a gene. CDR3 length equals 15 residues. The CDR3 spells CASSDVPGQGSEQFF. The CDR3 region has the DNA TGTGCCAGCAGCGACGTCCCGGGACAGGGAAGTGAGCAGTTCTTC. Based on the CDR3 plus reference TRBV9 and TRBJ2-1, the full variable domain is DSGVTQTPKHLITATGQRVTLRCSPRSGDLSVYWYQQSLDQGLQFLIQYYNGEERAKGNILERFSAQQFPDLHSELNLSSLELGDSALYFCASSDVPGQGSEQFFGPGTRLTVL.

The chain carries TRBV5-1 and TRBJ2-1; TRBD2 matches 14 bases. CDR1 is SGHRS and CDR2 is YFSETQ in the germline V gene. V was clipped by 5 bases and J by 7 bases; unmatched bases: 8. CDR3 length: 16 residues. Here the CDR3 DNA reads TGCGCCAGCAGTTCTGGGACTAGCGGGGGTAGAAATGAGCAGTTCTTC. It yields the protein CASSSGTSGGRNEQFF.

This clone was seen more than once but under ten times. V usage is TRBV27 and J usage is TRBJ1-1; TRBD1 is a possible D gene (6 bases). CDR1 is MNHEY, CDR2 SMNVEV, per germline (reference sequence). The CDR3 loop spans 14 amino acids. V was cut by 3 bases and J by 5 bases, with 13 bases left in between. The CDR3 bases are TGTGCCAGCAGTTTGGAAGGGGGAGGGACTGAAGCTTTCTTT. Amino acid sequence: CASSLEGGGTEAFF.

CDR3 DNA sequence: TGTGCCAGCAGGGGACGAACTAGCGACTCCTACGAGCAGTACTTC. Residues: CASRGRTSDSYEQYF. This chain connects TRBV6-6 to TRBJ2-7; 7 bases are a match to TRBD2. This CDR3 has 15 amino acids. With V trimmed by 6 bases and J by 0 bases, 8 bases remained unmatched. Per the germline V gene, CDR1 is MNHNY and CDR2 is SVGAGI (reference sequence).

The chain recombines TRBV5-1 with TRBJ2-4; 7 positions agree with TRBD1. The germline gives CDR1 SGHRS, CDR2 YFSETQ. The CDR3 covers 16 residues. V shed 4 bases, J shed 6 bases, and the junction held 13 bases outside the gene matches. The CDR3 sequence is CASSPETTGVGNIQYF. In DNA form, the CDR3 reads TGCGCCAGCAGCCCAGAGACCACAGGGGTTGGAAACATTCAGTACTTC.